This entry lists 27 T cell receptor beta chains sequenced from one sample in a study of STAT5B mutations in CD4+ large granular lymphocyte leukemia. Assay used: immunoSEQ multiplex PCR; TCRdb lists only in-frame clones, some missing. The profile covers fewer than 35,000 clones, with less than 85% appearing a single time and 3.1% taken by the ten largest. Sequenced: CD4+ T cells from blood buffy coats. Receptors were obtained from a human donor in good health.

V is TRBV7-9 and J is TRBJ2-2, with D unclear. Germline V gene sequence: CDR1 SEHNR, CDR2 FQNEAQ (reference sequence). V lost 1 base to trimming and J lost 1 base, with 7 bases between them. The CDR3 has 15 residues. This CDR3 reads CASSLGDGNTGELFF. The CDR3, as DNA: TGTGCCAGCAGCTTAGGGGATGGGAACACCGGGGAGCTGTTTTTT.

This clone was seen just once. The V and J genes are TRBV23-1 and TRBJ2-3, with 8 bases aligning to TRBD1. TRBV23-1 is flagged as an ORF with uncertain function. After removal of 0 bases from V and 4 bases from J, the junction contained 12 bases not matched to a gene. This CDR3 has 18 amino acids. CDR3 nucleotides: TGCGCCAGCAGTCAATCAGGGGAGGACAGGGCGGGCGCAGATACGCAGTATTTT. Amino acids: CASSQSGEDRAGADTQYF.

The chain carries TRBV18 and TRBJ2-3; 11 bases are a match to TRBD2. The CDR3 has 15 amino acids. The V and J ends lost 3 bases and 4 bases, in that order; junction bases with no gene match: 3. Germline V CDR1 and CDR2: KGHSH, LQKENI. The CDR3 region is CASSPSGRAADTQYF. The CDR3 DNA is TGTGCCAGCTCACCTAGCGGGAGGGCTGCAGATACGCAGTATTTT. Filled out from reference TRBV18 and TRBJ2-3, the complete variable domain reads NAGVMQNPRHLVRRRGQEARLRCSPMKGHSHVYWYRQLPEEGLKFMVYLQKENIIDESGMPKERFSAEFPKEGPSILRIQQVVRGDSAAYFCASSPSGRAADTQYFGPGTRLTVL.

The genes are TRBV5-1 and TRBJ2-7; TRBD1 matches at 9 bases. After removal of 6 bases from V and 2 bases from J, the junction contained 6 bases not matched to a gene. This CDR3 spans 14 amino acids. Germline CDR1 is SGHRS and CDR2 is YFSETQ. CDR3 sequence: CASTRQGGAYEQYF. In DNA form, the CDR3 reads TGCGCCAGCACAAGACAGGGGGGTGCCTACGAGCAGTACTTC.

This clone was seen more than once but under ten times. As DNA, the CDR3 is TGTGCCAGCAGTTTGTCACGGACTGTTTTGTTTTTT. Protein product: CASSLSRTVLFF. V is TRBV28 and J is TRBJ1-4; no definite D call. Germline V CDR1 and CDR2: MDHEN, SYDVKM. The CDR3 is made up of 12 amino acids. The V and J ends lost 3 bases and 15 bases respectively, with 14 bases between them. Variable domain in full (rest from reference TRBV28 and TRBJ1-4): DVKVTQSSRYLVKRTGEKVFLECVQDMDHENMFWYRQDPGLGLRLIYFSYDVKMKEKGDIPEGYSVSREKKERFSLILESASTNQTSMYLCASSLSRTVLFFGSGTQLSVL.

This clone appeared once. The chain couples TRBV6-1 to TRBJ1-3; perhaps TRBD1 as D (6 bases). The CDR3 consists of 15 residues. CDR1 is MNHNS, CDR2 SASEGT, per germline. Deletions cut 8 bases from V and 0 bases from J, with 14 bases between. The CDR3 sequence is CASRGDRISGNTIYF. The CDR3 coding sequence is TGTGCCAGCCGCGGAGACAGGATCTCTGGAAACACCATATATTTT.

The rearrangement joins TRBV5-6 to TRBJ2-2, with TRBD2 matching 9 bases. Germline trimming cut 9 bases from V and 3 bases from J; bases unmatched to any gene: 12. This CDR3 has 16 residues. Germline V gene data show CDR1 as SGHDT and CDR2 as YYEEEE. The CDR3: CATVAGDPPDTGELFF. The CDR3 coding sequence is TGTGCCACGGTAGCGGGAGACCCCCCAGACACCGGGGAGCTGTTTTTT.

This clone was counted only a few times. This chain uses TRBV9 with TRBJ2-5; possibly TRBD2 for D (6 bases). Deletions cut 1 base from V and 4 bases from J, with 11 bases between. This CDR3 has 14 residues. Per the germline V gene, CDR1 is SGDLS and CDR2 is YYNGEE. The CDR3 reads CASSVQGGRETQYF. CDR3 nucleotide sequence: TGTGCCAGCAGCGTACAGGGAGGTAGAGAGACCCAGTACTTC.

The chain combines TRBV6-5 with TRBJ2-1; D gene uncertain. Germline V lookup: CDR1 MNHEY, CDR2 SVGAGI. Trimming shortened V by 5 bases and J by 6 bases, and 11 bases separated the two germline ends. This CDR3 is built from 13 residues. CDR3 sequence reads: CASSHPLTNEQFF. CDR3 bases: TGTGCCAGCAGTCACCCCCTAACCAATGAGCAGTTCTTC.

This clone was recorded only once. The gene calls are TRBV18 and TRBJ2-3, with unresolved D. Germline assignment: CDR1 KGHSH and CDR2 LQKENI. The CDR3 contains 16 residues. The V gene lost 7 bases and the J gene lost 3 bases, with 20 bases spanning the gap. The CDR3: CASLLPVGIMTDTQYF. In DNA, the CDR3 is TGTGCCAGCTTACTCCCGGTAGGGATCATGACAGATACGCAGTATTTT.

The chain joins TRBV30 to TRBJ1-6; D ambiguous. The germline gives CDR1 GTSNPN, CDR2 SVGIG (reference sequence). The CDR3 is made up of 14 amino acids. Between the trimmed V and J ends, which lost 4 bases and 5 bases, there was a span of 12 bases. The CDR3 sequence: CAWMWASNNSPLHF. For the CDR3, the DNA is TGTGCCTGGATGTGGGCCAGCAATAATTCACCCCTCCACTTT.

This clone was seen just once. The chain uses TRBV28 and TRBJ2-2; a weak D match, TRBD2 (7 bases). The ends were cut back, 6 bases at V and 6 bases at J, with 17 bases in the middle. CDR1 MDHEN and CDR2 SYDVKM come from the germline V gene. The CDR3 length is 15 residues. The CDR3 protein is CASRDWRGPAGELFF. CDR3 sequence (DNA): TGTGCCAGCAGGGATTGGCGGGGGCCGGCCGGGGAGCTGTTTTTT.

This clone was found a few times. The V gene is TRBV5-1, the J gene TRBJ1-1, with D possibly matching TRBD1 (6 bases). This CDR3 spans 13 amino acids. The ends were cut back, 2 bases at V and 3 bases at J, with 8 bases in the middle. CDR1 is SGHRS, CDR2 YFSETQ, per germline. The CDR3 bases are TGCGCCAGCAGCTTTAGACAGGACACTGAAGCTTTCTTT. This sequence encodes CASSFRQDTEAFF.

A few counts support this clone. The gene calls are TRBV7-2 and TRBJ2-1, with D perhaps TRBD2 (5 bases). Per the germline V gene, CDR1 is SGHTA and CDR2 is FQGNSA. The CDR3 contains 17 residues. Trimming removed 3 bases from V and 0 bases from J, with 15 bases in between. DNA for the CDR3: TGTGCCAGCAGCTTGTTTGGGAGTGGAGGCTCCTACAATGAGCAGTTCTTC. It encodes CASSLFGSGGSYNEQFF. The variable domain in full, completed from reference TRBV7-2 and TRBJ2-1, reads GAGVSQSPSNKVTEKGKDVELRCDPISGHTALYWYRQSLGQGLEFLIYFQGNSAPDKSGLPSDRFSAERTGGSVSTLTIQRTQQEDSAVYLCASSLFGSGGSYNEQFFGPGTRLTVL.

The rearrangement links TRBV27 to TRBJ1-5; D is uncertain. Trimming removed 5 bases at V and 0 bases at J, with 8 bases between. The CDR3 is made up of 14 amino acids. Germline-derived CDR1 and CDR2 are MNHEY and SMNVEV (reference sequence). The CDR3 here is CASSIRRSNQPQHF. The CDR3 coding sequence is TGTGCCAGCAGTATACGGCGTAGCAATCAGCCCCAGCATTTT.

This clone was counted only a few times. The rearrangement joins TRBV2 to TRBJ1-5; 8 nucleotides line up with TRBD1. This CDR3 region has 13 residues. The V gene's germline CDR1 is SNHLY and CDR2 FYNNEI. The V gene end was trimmed by 6 bases and the J gene end by 2 bases; junction bases not matched to a gene: 0. The CDR3 region is CASRTGGNQPQHF. CDR3 bases: TGTGCCAGCAGGACAGGGGGCAATCAGCCCCAGCATTTT.

This sequence joins TRBV7-8 and TRBJ1-6; D might be TRBD1 (6 bases). The length of the CDR3 is 16 residues. Between the trimmed V and J ends, which lost 5 bases and 7 bases, there was a span of 18 bases. Germline values: CDR1 SGHVS, CDR2 FQNEAQ. CDR3 residues: CASSQTKDSKNSPLHF. The DNA of the CDR3 is TGTGCCAGCAGCCAAACTAAGGACAGTAAAAATTCACCCCTCCACTTT.

This chain connects TRBV15 to TRBJ2-1, with TRBD2 matching 9 bases. With 11 bases clipped from V and 2 bases from J, the junction kept 7 bases outside the gene matches. This CDR3 is built from 14 residues. The germline CDR1 and CDR2 sequences are LNHNV and YYDKDF (reference sequence). CDR3 in DNA: TGTGCCGTAGCGCCTAGCGGGACCTACAATGAGCAGTTCTTC. Translating gives CAVAPSGTYNEQFF.

The chain is built from TRBV7-2 and TRBJ2-1; the match to TRBD1 covers 12 bases. The CDR3 contains 18 residues. The V segment lost 3 bases and the J segment 6 bases; nucleotides outside the gene matches: 12. The germline CDR1 and CDR2 sequences are SGHTA and FQGNSA. The CDR3 protein is CASSLGQGALGSINEQFF. In nucleotides, the CDR3 is TGTGCCAGCAGCTTGGGACAGGGGGCTTTGGGTTCAATCAATGAGCAGTTCTTC. Based on the CDR3 plus reference TRBV7-2 and TRBJ2-1, the full variable domain is GAGVSQSPSNKVTEKGKDVELRCDPISGHTALYWYRQSLGQGLEFLIYFQGNSAPDKSGLPSDRFSAERTGGSVSTLTIQRTQQEDSAVYLCASSLGQGALGSINEQFFGPGTRLTVL.

This rearrangement joins TRBV9 to TRBJ2-1; TRBD2 agrees at 13 bases. Germline trimming cut 0 bases from V and 7 bases from J; bases unmatched to any gene: 4. This CDR3 region has 16 residues. From germline, CDR1 is SGDLS and CDR2 YYNGEE. CDR3 protein: CASSVVRTSGRNEQFF. CDR3 DNA: TGTGCCAGCAGCGTAGTGAGGACTAGCGGGAGAAATGAGCAGTTCTTC.

This clone was observed a handful of times. This sequence joins TRBV9 and TRBJ2-3; tentatively, D is TRBD2 (5 bases). This CDR3 region has 17 residues. The V gene lost 4 bases and the J gene lost 1 base, with 19 bases spanning the gap. Germline-derived CDR1 and CDR2 are SGDLS and YYNGEE. The CDR3 DNA reads TGTGCCAGCAGCTCCCCGGGAAGGGATGGGCGCACAGATACGCAGTATTTT. Residues: CASSSPGRDGRTDTQYF.

V gene TRBV7-2 combines with J gene TRBJ2-3; D not resolved. The CDR3 length is 12 residues. Germline-derived CDR1 and CDR2 are SGHTA and FQGNSA. V lost 3 bases, J lost 0 bases, and 1 base lay in between. The CDR3 coding sequence is TGTGCCAGCAGCTTTAGCACAGATACGCAGTATTTT. It codes for CASSFSTDTQYF. Complete variable domain (other parts from reference TRBV7-2 and TRBJ2-3): GAGVSQSPSNKVTEKGKDVELRCDPISGHTALYWYRQSLGQGLEFLIYFQGNSAPDKSGLPSDRFSAERTGGSVSTLTIQRTQQEDSAVYLCASSFSTDTQYFGPGTRLTVL.

The chain combines TRBV7-2 with TRBJ1-4, with no clear D. The V gene lost 5 bases and the J gene lost 5 bases, with 9 bases spanning the gap. The length of the CDR3 is 13 residues. The germline CDR1 and CDR2 sequences are SGHTA and FQGNSA. In DNA, the CDR3 is TGTGCCAGCAGCCAAAACCCCAATGAAAAACTGTTTTTT. Amino acids: CASSQNPNEKLFF.

The chain uses TRBV30 and TRBJ1-6; D gene uncertain. V lost 4 bases, J lost 8 bases, and 18 bases lay in between. This CDR3 comprises 15 residues. CDR1 and CDR2 from the germline V gene are GTSNPN and SVGIG (reference sequence). Here the CDR3 reads CAWTPPAVWDSPLHF. The CDR3 DNA reads TGTGCCTGGACTCCTCCGGCAGTCTGGGATTCACCCCTCCACTTT.

This rearrangement joins TRBV6-6 to TRBJ1-3, with D possibly being TRBD1 (6 bases). This CDR3 has 16 residues. The V gene's germline CDR1 is MNHNY and CDR2 SVGAGI (reference sequence). Trimming took 5 bases from V and 3 from J, leaving 17 bases between them. The CDR3 sequence: CASSRYTGLGGNTIYF. The DNA of the CDR3 is TGTGCCAGCAGTCGATACACAGGGTTGGGTGGAAACACCATATATTTT.

The chain carries TRBV4-2 and TRBJ2-1; D could derive from TRBD1 or TRBD2 (5 bases each). Trimming stripped 0 bases from V and 4 bases from J, with 13 bases between. This CDR3 spans 16 amino acids. Germline CDR1 is LGHNA and CDR2 is YNFKEQ. CDR3 region: CASSQDEGNPYNEQFF. The CDR3 DNA reads as TGTGCCAGCAGCCAAGATGAGGGGAATCCGTACAATGAGCAGTTCTTC.

This clone was recorded once. The V gene is TRBV12-5, the J gene TRBJ2-1, with D perhaps matching TRBD2 (6 bases). Trimming cost V 3 bases and J 4 bases, with 19 bases left between them. CDR3 length: 17 amino acids. Germline V gene sequence: CDR1 LGHNT, CDR2 FRNRAP. CDR3 sequence reads: CASGFLAGTHNYNEQFF. Written as DNA, the CDR3 is TGTGCTAGTGGTTTTCTAGCCGGGACTCACAATTACAATGAGCAGTTCTTC.